These 4 T cell receptor beta chains share one sample of origin, sequenced in a study of blood T cell repertoires in COVID-19 (TCRdb year 2020). The method behind the library was the immunoSEQ multiplex PCR assay. The table was pulled from immuneACCESS by TCRdb, which kept in-frame rearrangements only. Such tables lose some clones; where checked, under half of the loss comes from unresolved V genes, and the rest has no known cause. In all, the sample holds roughly 46,000 clones, and about 89% of those were seen once. The ten largest clones take up 15% to 20% of the sample. Sequenced sample: peripheral blood. The receptor set was obtained from a human donor in a cohort sampled during active COVID-19.

J is TRBJ2-1 and V is TRBV3-1 (or the pseudogene TRBV3-2); TRBD2 agrees at 11 bases. The CDR3 has 15 amino acids. Losses at the gene ends were 3 bases for V and 9 bases for J; bases not matched to a gene: 7. Germline values: CDR1 LGHDT, CDR2 YNNKEL (reference sequence). The CDR3 DNA is TGTGCCAGCAGCCAGTTAGCGGGGGGGCTCGGTGAGCAGTTCTTC. Residues: CASSQLAGGLGEQFF.

The rearrangement joins TRBV5-1 to TRBJ1-1, with no clear D. CDR3 size: 15 residues. Trimming left V 0 bases short and J 4 bases short, with 13 bases between. Germline V CDR1 and CDR2: SGHRS, YFSETQ. The CDR3 coding sequence is TGCGCCAGCAGCTTGGGCGCCGGACTCGGCACTGAAGCTTTCTTT. It codes for CASSLGAGLGTEAFF.

This rearrangement joins TRBV6-5 to TRBJ2-7; 7 nucleotides agree with TRBD2. CDR3 length: 11 residues. With V trimmed by 6 bases and J by 6 bases, 2 bases remained unmatched. Germline assignment: CDR1 MNHEY and CDR2 SVGAGI. The CDR3 reads CASRSGGEQYF. DNA for the CDR3: TGTGCCAGCAGATCGGGAGGCGAGCAGTACTTC.

V usage is TRBV3-1 (or the pseudogene TRBV3-2) and J usage is TRBJ2-7; 9 bases line up with TRBD1. The trim removed 6 bases at V and 6 bases at J, leaving 9 bases unmatched. The CDR3 has 14 residues. Germline-derived CDR1 and CDR2 are LGHDT and YNNKEL (reference sequence). CDR3: CASSPGQGYGEQYF. CDR3 DNA: TGTGCCAGCAGTCCGGGACAGGGTTACGGCGAGCAGTACTTC.